The TCR beta chain described here comes from a study of a mutant IDH1 vaccine in newly diagnosed glioma. Whole-study context: Males made up roughly 62% and females approximately 38% of treated patients, whose mean age was 40.4 years.

Comment on this clone: What it binds is unknown.

Time point noted: week 11, during vaccination. In the vaccine, a single dose held 300 ug of the mutant IDH1 20-mer peptide, along with topical imiquimod. Each donor presented with a new WHO grade 3 or 4 astrocytoma that tested IDH1-mutant and showed ATRX loss. Whole-study results and caveats: The study observed vaccine-induced immune responses in roughly 93% of patients.

CDR1 is SGHVS and CDR2 is FNYEAQ in the germline V gene. Trimming took 3 bases from V and 3 from J, leaving 4 bases between them. The CDR3 loop spans 12 amino acids. Here immunoSEQ multiplex PCR was the method, and the copy in TCRdb shows in-frame clones only, minus some. This sample yields some 130,000 clones, of which roughly 78% are seen a single time; 5% to 7% belongs to the top ten. The input for sequencing was PBMCs, taken from a glioma patient whose treatment included an IDH1 peptide vaccine. The receptor was isolated from a man in his forties with glioma. The J gene is TRBJ2-3, the V gene TRBV7-6; D is unresolved. The CDR3 reads CASSLGTDTQYF. The CDR3 DNA sequence: TGTGCCAGCAGCTTGGGGACAGATACGCAGTATTTT.